This T cell receptor (beta chain) was sequenced in a study of blood T cell repertoires in COVID-19 (dated by TCRdb to 2018 to 2021). Looking at the study overall: The collaborator samples originated in the United States, Italy and Spain and spanned the acute and convalescent phases of COVID-19. HLA class I and class II types, where available, came from metadata supplied by the sample provider rather than from assay-based typing. A de-identified subject ID, COVID-19 status, age in years and sex were almost always included in the sample metadata. The repertoires were released in a freely available public database meant as a resource for research on the immune response to SARS-CoV-2. The prospective study material was composed of cDNA or gDNA derived from T cells, B-cell-depleted T cells, or PBMCs. The dataset comprised deeply sampled blood TCRbeta repertoires from subjects exposed to, actively infected with, or recovered from COVID-19. The samples were drawn from two sources: the first 160 participants of the ongoing ImmuneRACE study, and 1,200 or so subjects contributed by 6 global collaborators. The full study reports these points: Clinical and demographic metadata were provided uncurated, with the amount varying by source and participant.

Each collaborating institution followed its own protocols to collect whole blood in K2EDTA tubes. Collaborator samples were shipped for TCRbeta analysis as frozen whole blood, isolated PBMCs, or DNA extracted from either sample type. The immunoSEQ Assay, a bias-controlled multiplex PCR, was used to amplify TCRbeta CDR3 regions from genomic DNA. Regarding the original processing steps: Within the assay, amplification of reference gene primers was used to estimate how many nucleated cells each sample contained. To quantify the absolute abundance of each unique TCRbeta CDR3 rearrangement, sequence reads were collapsed and filtered. For each sample, productive Simpson clonality was calculated as the square root of Simpson's diversity index across productive rearrangements. TCRdb took over this immuneACCESS table, retaining in-frame rearrangements with V and J assigned. Such tables are incomplete; in checked studies, under half of the missing clones stem from an unresolved V gene, and the remainder is unexplained. V and J calls and clone size follow that table, whereas D and trimming were derived from the DNA. Across this sample there are about 16,000 clones, with roughly 87% seen only once. About a quarter of the sample is in the top ten clones.

Relative to germline, V is missing 3 bases and J is missing 7 bases, with 6 bases of the junction outside any gene match. From cysteine to phenylalanine, the CDR3 is 14 amino acids long. Only the CDR3 region is kept as DNA, spanning 42 bases read in frame from base 1. The germline V gene encodes CDR1 SGHAT and CDR2 FQNNGV. Regarding this clone: Its antigen is not yet known. The input lacks base qualities; no much larger clone sits a single base away.

The V and J genes are TRBV11-2 and TRBJ1-1; TRBD1 agrees with 9 junctional bases. Sequenced input: peripheral blood. The receptor comes from a woman in her 70s with active COVID-19. The CDR3 protein: CASSFGQGQDEAFF. The sequence in DNA is TGTGCCAGCAGCTTCGGACAGGGGCAGGATGAAGCTTTCTTT.